A single TCR beta chain is shown here with its context. The data are from a study of blood T cell repertoires in COVID-19. Background on the study: There were acute and convalescent COVID-19 samples, and they came from the United States, Italy and Spain. Sample material is recorded as cDNA or gDNA derived from T cells, B-cell-depleted T cells, or PBMCs.

In the original workflow: Amplification of reference gene primers provided the estimated nucleated cell counts. The table came from immunoSEQ multiplex PCR; TCRdb's copy has only in-frame clones and leaves some out. The DNA gave D and trimming, while V, J and clone size come from that table. The repertoire consists of 200,000 to 250,000 clones, with approximately 90% occurring once and the leading ten covering 1% to 1.5%. The germline gives CDR1 MNHNS, CDR2 SASEGT. The length of the CDR3 is 16 residues. J lost 5 bases, V lost 0 bases, and 6 bases had no gene match. The receptor comes from a young man with acute or convalescent COVID-19. The chain is built from TRBV6-1 and TRBJ2-2; the match to TRBD2 covers 7 bases. Specimen: peripheral blood. CDR3 DNA: TGTGCCAGCAGTGAAGCTTGGGGGGGTAAGACCGGGGAGCTGTTTTTT. This encodes CASSEAWGGKTGELFF.